This section outlines one T cell receptor beta chain sequence together with its context. What it binds is not known. Treatment of the sample: roughly ten-day PBMC culture with coronavirus spike peptide pools or control peptides (ViraFEST assay). Germline assignment: CDR1 SGHRS and CDR2 YFSETQ. This CDR3 is 16 amino acids long. V lost 5 bases and J lost 4; bases outside the gene matches: 9. The Oncomine TCR Beta short-read assay was what sequenced the DNA obtained from cultured CD4+ T cells. A single record per CDR3 protein comes from TCRdb applying MiXCR to the PCR reads. This sample yields about 4,500 distinct CDR3 sequences, of which roughly 23% are seen a single time; roughly 51% belongs to the top ten. The sample comes from a study of vaccination and CD4 T cells after COVID-19. As for the study in general: The post-COVID samples were taken a median approximately 100 days after diagnosis, anywhere from 35 to 161.

Study conclusions and caveats: Post-infection sampling omitted early timepoints and covered relatively few convalescent patients.

Specimen: CD4+ T cells from blood, cultured in vitro, collected after SARS-CoV-2 vaccination. This chain connects TRBV5-1 to TRBJ1-2; 12 nucleotides agree with TRBD1. The sequence was obtained from a human donor who had recovered from COVID-19. The DNA of the CDR3 is TGCGCCAGCAGACCACCAGGGACAGGGGGCCCCTATGGCTACACCTTC. Its translation is CASRPPGTGGPYGYTF.